The 21 T cell receptor beta chains listed next were all sequenced from one sample in a study of blood T cells in healthy people across ages. The second PCR ran roughly 6 to 11 cycles with a sample-barcoded 5' primer and J-beta primers. TCRdb re-derived calls from the 5' RACE reads in MiXCR, one entry per CDR3 protein. This table has approximately 960,000 distinct CDR3 sequences, 25% to 30% appearing once. These data were likewise used in another study, on T cells of mothers and their children.

The sample taken for sequencing was blood. The receptors derive from a woman aged 40 to 50 in good health.

The chain employs TRBV7-3 and TRBJ2-3; 9 nucleotides match TRBD1. V was clipped by 3 bases and J by 6 bases; unmatched bases: 7. Per germline, CDR1 SGHTA and CDR2 FQGTGA. The CDR3 covers 15 residues. In DNA form, the CDR3 reads TGTGCCAGCAGCTTCAGGGACAGGGATCGTGATACGCAGTATTTT. It codes for CASSFRDRDRDTQYF.

This clonotype was observed many times. The genes are TRBV5-1 and TRBJ2-7, with D hard to call. V was pared by 4 bases and J by 5 bases, with 16 bases between. The CDR3 is made up of 14 amino acids. Germline lookup yields CDR1 SGHRS and CDR2 YFSETQ. The CDR3 loop reads CASSPPQFTDEQYF. CDR3 bases: TGCGCCAGCAGCCCCCCACAGTTTACGGACGAGCAGTACTTC.

This clonotype was seen a few times. Possible read error: a much larger clone is one base away. The chain recombines TRBV7-2 with TRBJ2-5, with D tentatively TRBD1 (5 bases). The germline CDR1 and CDR2 sequences are SGHTA and FQGNSA. The CDR3 has 15 amino acids. Trimming pared 3 bases from V and 1 base from J, leaving 12 bases between. CDR3 amino acids: CASSLDQGPQETQYF. The CDR3 DNA reads as TGTGCCAGCAGCTTGGATCAGGGCCCCCAAGAGACCCAGTACTTC.

This clonotype was seen many times. V usage is TRBV20-1 and J usage is TRBJ2-1, with 7 bases identical to TRBD2. V dropped 0 bases and J dropped 3; count of bases not matched to a gene: 11. The germline V gene has CDR1 DFQATT and CDR2 SNEGSKA (reference sequence). CDR3 length: 17 residues. Here the CDR3 reads CSARDRSSGQNYNEQFF. CDR3 in DNA: TGCAGTGCTAGAGATCGGTCTAGCGGACAAAACTACAATGAGCAGTTCTTC.

This clonotype was seen many times. The chain links TRBV5-1 to TRBJ2-3; 9 nucleotides match TRBD2. There are 16 residues in the CDR3. Germline values: CDR1 SGHRS, CDR2 YFSETQ. With 4 bases clipped from V and 2 bases from J, the junction kept 8 bases outside the gene matches. This chain's CDR3 is CASSRPTSGYTDTQYF. CDR3 bases: TGCGCCAGCAGCCGTCCAACTAGCGGGTACACAGATACGCAGTATTTT.

V is TRBV27 and J is TRBJ1-6, with TRBD1 matching over 7 bases. The CDR3 has 15 amino acids. Germline V gene sequence: CDR1 MNHEY, CDR2 SMNVEV (reference sequence). The trim removed 10 bases at V and 4 bases at J, leaving 10 bases unmatched. The CDR3 coding sequence is TGTGCCACCCACCGGGGACAGATTTATAATTCACCCCTCCACTTT. Protein: CATHRGQIYNSPLHF.

V is TRBV5-1 and J is TRBJ2-1; 9 bases map to TRBD1. Germline V CDR1 and CDR2: SGHRS, YFSETQ. This CDR3 contains 14 residues. After removal of 4 bases from V and 7 bases from J, the junction contained 6 bases not matched to a gene. The CDR3 sequence is CASSGIQGANEQFF. The CDR3 coding sequence is TGCGCCAGCAGCGGAATACAGGGGGCGAATGAGCAGTTCTTC.

A note on this clonotype: Compared with germline, one end of the junction differs, possibly owing to a read error. The genes are TRBV20-1 and TRBJ1-2; 8 bases agree with TRBD1. The CDR3 covers 13 residues. Germline V CDR1 and CDR2: DFQATT, SNEGSKA (reference sequence). This CDR3 is CCASKTGAHGYTF. The DNA of the CDR3 is TGCTGTGCTAGTAAGACAGGGGCTCATGGCTACACCTTC.

This clonotype occurred a few times. The chain couples TRBV12-3 or TRBV12-4 to TRBJ1-2; no definite D call. V was clipped by 4 bases and J by 2 bases, with 8 bases between them. This CDR3 is built from 13 residues. CDR3 sequence (DNA): TGTGCCAGCAGTTCTGTGGTGAACTATGGCTACACCTTC. Its translation: CASSSVVNYGYTF.

This clonotype was counted between two and nine times. At one boundary the junction diverges from the germline segment, which might be a read error. The chain employs TRBV9 and TRBJ2-7; D could derive from TRBD1 or TRBD2 (6 bases each). The CDR3 sequence is 15 residues long. Germline loops: CDR1 SGDLS, CDR2 YYNGEE. The CDR3 is CTSSVAEGGPYEQYF. The CDR3 region has the DNA TGTACCAGCAGCGTAGCAGAGGGGGGACCATACGAGCAGTACTTC.

The chain couples TRBV5-1 to TRBJ2-3; D might be TRBD2 (6 bases). There are 15 residues in the CDR3. V was pared by 3 bases and J by 0 bases, with 11 bases between. CDR1 is SGHRS, CDR2 YFSETQ, per germline. CDR3 in DNA: TGCGCCAGCAGCTCTAGCGAACCAAGCACAGATACGCAGTATTTT. This gives the protein CASSSSEPSTDTQYF.

This clonotype was counted at least ten times. An end of the junction differs from the germline gene, which may be a read error. The J gene is TRBJ2-7, the V gene TRBV7-2; D could derive from TRBD1 or TRBD2 (6 bases each). The CDR3 covers 14 residues. CDR1 and CDR2 (germline): SGHTA, FQGNSA. CDR3 in amino acids: CASSLGPGAYEQYF. In DNA form, the CDR3 reads TGCGCCAGCAGCCTGGGGCCGGGGGCGTACGAGCAGTACTTC.

The V gene is TRBV14, the J gene TRBJ2-5; D may be TRBD2 (7 bases). Germline V gene lookup returns CDR1 SGHDN and CDR2 FVKESK. The CDR3 length is 14 residues. V gave up 1 base and J gave up 5 bases, with 11 bases separating them. The CDR3 protein is CASSQGGGPETQYF. The CDR3 nucleotides are TGTGCCAGCAGCCAAGGGGGGGGCCCTGAGACCCAGTACTTC.

Notes on this clonotype: A much more abundant neighbour one base away suggests this may be a read error. The chain has TRBV20-1 and TRBJ2-1, with TRBD2 identical over 9 bases. Trimming at V came to 5 bases and at J to 7 bases, leaving 15 bases not matched to a gene. The CDR3 runs to 16 residues. From germline, CDR1 is DFQATT and CDR2 SNEGSKA (reference sequence). CDR3 protein: CSALRRGGGRGNEQFF. The CDR3 region has the DNA TGCAGTGCTCTAAGACGCGGGGGGGGACGGGGTAATGAGCAGTTCTTC.

This clonotype has just a few counts. This chain links TRBV7-3 with TRBJ2-1; 7 bases match TRBD2. V shed 1 base, J shed 4 bases, and the junction held 7 bases outside the gene matches. The CDR3 spans 16 residues. Germline CDR1 reads SGHTA; CDR2 reads FQGTGA. The CDR3: CASSLMGGGGYNEQFF. CDR3 sequence (DNA): TGTGCCAGCAGCTTAATGGGCGGCGGGGGTTACAATGAGCAGTTCTTC. Drawing the rest from reference TRBV7-3 and TRBJ2-1, the complete variable domain is GAGVSQTPSNKVTEKGKYVELRCDPISGHTALYWYRQSLGQGPEFLIYFQGTGAADDSGLPNDRFFAVRPEGSVSTLKIQRTERGDSAVYLCASSLMGGGGYNEQFFGPGTRLTVL.

The chain combines TRBV12-3 or TRBV12-4 with TRBJ1-2; the D gene is possibly TRBD1 (6 bases). The germline V and J ends were trimmed by 8 bases and 8 bases, with 21 bases remaining between them. The CDR3 loop spans 14 amino acids. CDR3 bases: TGTGCCAGCGCCCGCTCCACAGGGAACGACGGCTACACCTTC. It translates to CASARSTGNDGYTF.

This clonotype appeared many times. This chain links TRBV3-1 with TRBJ1-5; 11 bases are shared with TRBD1. The germline CDR1 and CDR2 sequences are LGHDT and YNNKEL (reference sequence). The CDR3 sequence is 17 residues long. V shed 5 bases and J 2 bases; nucleotides not matched to a gene: 8. CDR3 nucleotide sequence: TGTGCCAGCAGCTCCTCCGGGACAGGGGGAGGCAATCAGCCCCAGCATTTT. Protein: CASSSSGTGGGNQPQHF.

This clonotype was seen at least ten times. The rearrangement uses TRBV12-3 or TRBV12-4 and TRBJ2-5; either TRBD1 or TRBD2 may supply D (5 bases each). The V end lost 3 bases, the J end lost 5 bases, and 13 bases lay between the germline ends. CDR3 length: 14 amino acids. CDR3 nucleotide sequence: TGTGCCAGCAGTTTCGGGGCTACCGGGGAGACCCAGTACTTC. This translates into CASSFGATGETQYF.

This clonotype turned up a few times. The chain links TRBV7-2 to TRBJ2-3; tentative D call: TRBD2 (5 bases). The germline CDR1 and CDR2 sequences are SGHTA and FQGNSA. V lost 2 bases, J lost 1 base, and 10 bases lay in between. CDR3 length: 15 residues. CDR3 sequence (DNA): TGTGCCAGCAGCTTAAGAGGGTTTCGCACAGATACGCAGTATTTT. It yields the protein CASSLRGFRTDTQYF. Based on the CDR3 plus reference TRBV7-2 and TRBJ2-3, the full variable domain is GAGVSQSPSNKVTEKGKDVELRCDPISGHTALYWYRQSLGQGLEFLIYFQGNSAPDKSGLPSDRFSAERTGGSVSTLTIQRTQQEDSAVYLCASSLRGFRTDTQYFGPGTRLTVL.

The sample holds a few counts of this clonotype. A much larger clone is a single base away; this may be a read error. The V gene is TRBV14, the J gene TRBJ2-7; D may match TRBD1 or TRBD2 (6 bases each). V was pared by 0 bases and J by 7 bases, with 16 bases between. From germline, CDR1 is SGHDN and CDR2 FVKESK. The CDR3 totals 15 residues. This chain's CDR3 is CASSQEVLRGREQYF. DNA for the CDR3: TGTGCCAGCAGCCAAGAGGTCCTTCGGGGGCGTGAGCAGTACTTC.

The chain has TRBV5-1 and TRBJ2-3; a possible D gene is TRBD2 (5 bases). CDR1 and CDR2 (germline): SGHRS, YFSETQ. Trimming removed 4 bases from V and 10 bases from J, with 19 bases in between. This CDR3 comprises 14 residues. CDR3 loop: CASSEGRTLNSQYF. CDR3 bases: TGCGCCAGCAGCGAGGGCAGGACCCTTAACTCGCAGTATTTT.